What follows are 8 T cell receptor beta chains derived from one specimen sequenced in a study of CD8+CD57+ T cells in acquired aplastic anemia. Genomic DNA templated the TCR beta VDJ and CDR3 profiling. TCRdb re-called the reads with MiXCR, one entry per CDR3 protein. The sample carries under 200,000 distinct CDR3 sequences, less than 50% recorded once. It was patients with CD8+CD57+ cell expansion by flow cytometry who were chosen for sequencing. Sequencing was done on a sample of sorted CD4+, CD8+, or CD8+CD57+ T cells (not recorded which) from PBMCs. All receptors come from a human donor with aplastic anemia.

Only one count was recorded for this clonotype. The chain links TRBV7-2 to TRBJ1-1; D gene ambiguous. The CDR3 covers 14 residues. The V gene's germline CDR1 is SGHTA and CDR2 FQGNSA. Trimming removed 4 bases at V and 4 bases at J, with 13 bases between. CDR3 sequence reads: CASSSPRVGTEAFF. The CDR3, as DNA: TGTGCCAGCAGCTCGCCACGGGTGGGCACTGAAGCTTTCTTT.

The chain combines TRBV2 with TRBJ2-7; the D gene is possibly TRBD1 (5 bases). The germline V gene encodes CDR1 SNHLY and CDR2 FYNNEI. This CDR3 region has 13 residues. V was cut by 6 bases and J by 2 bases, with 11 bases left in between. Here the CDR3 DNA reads TGTGCCAGCAGCCGACAGTTCCCCTACGAGCAGTACTTC. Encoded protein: CASSRQFPYEQYF.

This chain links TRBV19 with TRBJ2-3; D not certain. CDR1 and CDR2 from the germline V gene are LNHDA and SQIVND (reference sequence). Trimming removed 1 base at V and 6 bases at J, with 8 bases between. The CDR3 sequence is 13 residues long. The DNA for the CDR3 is TGTGCCAGTAGTATAGCCAGATGGGATACGCAGTATTTT. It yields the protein CASSIARWDTQYF.

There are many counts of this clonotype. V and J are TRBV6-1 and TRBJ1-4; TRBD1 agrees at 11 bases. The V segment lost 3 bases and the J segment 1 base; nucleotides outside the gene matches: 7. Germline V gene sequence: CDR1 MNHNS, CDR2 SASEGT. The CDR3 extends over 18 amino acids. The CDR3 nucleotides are TGTGCCAGCAGTGACGGCCGGGACAGGGGGGTAACTAATGAAAAACTGTTTTTT. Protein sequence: CASSDGRDRGVTNEKLFF.

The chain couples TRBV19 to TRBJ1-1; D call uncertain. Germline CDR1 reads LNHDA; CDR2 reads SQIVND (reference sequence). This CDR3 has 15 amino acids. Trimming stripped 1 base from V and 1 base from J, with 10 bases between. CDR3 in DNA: TGTGCCAGTAGTATAGCAGGAAATGGGAACACTGAAGCTTTCTTT. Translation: CASSIAGNGNTEAFF.

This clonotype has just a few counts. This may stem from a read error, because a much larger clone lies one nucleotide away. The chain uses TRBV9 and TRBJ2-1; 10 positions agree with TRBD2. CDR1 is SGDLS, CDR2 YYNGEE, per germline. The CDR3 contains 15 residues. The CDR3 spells CASSALAGARNEQLF. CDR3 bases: TGTGCCAGCAGCGCCCTAGCGGGGGCGAGGAATGAGCAGCTCTTC.

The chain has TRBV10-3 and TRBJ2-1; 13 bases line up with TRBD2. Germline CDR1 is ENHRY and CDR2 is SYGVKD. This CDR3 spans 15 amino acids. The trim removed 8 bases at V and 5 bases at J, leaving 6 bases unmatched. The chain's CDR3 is CAIGSLAGGDNEQFF. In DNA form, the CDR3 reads TGTGCCATCGGTTCACTAGCGGGAGGGGACAATGAGCAGTTCTTC.

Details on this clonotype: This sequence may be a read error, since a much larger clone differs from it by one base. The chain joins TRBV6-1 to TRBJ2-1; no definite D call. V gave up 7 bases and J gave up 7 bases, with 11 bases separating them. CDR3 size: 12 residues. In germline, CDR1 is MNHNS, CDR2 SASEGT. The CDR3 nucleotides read TGTGCCAGCAATCCCAGCGTGAATGAGCAGTTCTTC. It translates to CASNPSVNEQFF.